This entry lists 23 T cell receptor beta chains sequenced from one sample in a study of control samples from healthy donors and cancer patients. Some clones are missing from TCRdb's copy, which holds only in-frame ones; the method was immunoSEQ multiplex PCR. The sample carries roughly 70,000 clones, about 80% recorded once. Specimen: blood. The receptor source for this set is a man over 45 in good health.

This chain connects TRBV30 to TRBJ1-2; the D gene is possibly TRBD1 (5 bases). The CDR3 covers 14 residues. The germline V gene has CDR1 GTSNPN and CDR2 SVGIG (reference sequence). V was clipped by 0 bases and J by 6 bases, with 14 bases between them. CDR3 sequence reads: CAWSVEGTGDGYTF. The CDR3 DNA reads TGTGCCTGGAGTGTCGAGGGGACGGGTGATGGCTACACCTTC.

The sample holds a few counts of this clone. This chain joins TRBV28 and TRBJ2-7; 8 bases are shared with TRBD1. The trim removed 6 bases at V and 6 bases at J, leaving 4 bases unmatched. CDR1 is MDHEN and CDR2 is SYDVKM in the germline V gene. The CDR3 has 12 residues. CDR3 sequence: CASRGQVGEQYF. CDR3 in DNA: TGTGCCAGCAGGGGACAGGTGGGCGAGCAGTACTTC.

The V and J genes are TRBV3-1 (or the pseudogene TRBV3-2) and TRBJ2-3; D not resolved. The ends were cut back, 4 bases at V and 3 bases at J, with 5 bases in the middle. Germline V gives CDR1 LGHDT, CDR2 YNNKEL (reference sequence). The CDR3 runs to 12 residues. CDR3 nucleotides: TGTGCCAGCAGCCCCAGAACAGATACGCAGTATTTT. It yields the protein CASSPRTDTQYF.

In DNA form, the CDR3 reads TGTGCCAGTACCATTACTTATAGCACAGATACGCAGTATTTT. Translated: CASTITYSTDTQYF. This rearrangement joins TRBV19 to TRBJ2-3; no reliable D call. V was trimmed by 7 bases and J by 0 bases, leaving 11 bases between them. The CDR3 is 14 amino acids. Looked up from germline, CDR1 is LNHDA and CDR2 is SQIVND (reference sequence). The full variable domain, rest sourced from reference TRBV19 and TRBJ2-3, is DGGITQSPKYLFRKEGQNVTLSCEQNLNHDAMYWYRQDPGQGLRLIYYSQIVNDFQKGDIAEGYSVSREKKESFPLTVTSAQKNPTAFYLCASTITYSTDTQYFGPGTRLTVL.

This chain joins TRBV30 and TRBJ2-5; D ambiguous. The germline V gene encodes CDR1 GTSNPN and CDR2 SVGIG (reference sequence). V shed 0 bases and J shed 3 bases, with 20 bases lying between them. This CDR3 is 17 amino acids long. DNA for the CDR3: TGTGCCTGGAGTGTAGGTTTGCGGCTATCTGTTAAAGAGACCCAGTACTTC. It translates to CAWSVGLRLSVKETQYF.

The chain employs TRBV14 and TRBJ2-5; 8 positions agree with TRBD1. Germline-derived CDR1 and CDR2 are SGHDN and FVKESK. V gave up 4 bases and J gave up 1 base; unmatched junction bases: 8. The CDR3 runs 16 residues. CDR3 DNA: TGTGCCAGCAGCCCAACGGGACAGGTGCCCCAAGAGACCCAGTACTTC. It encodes CASSPTGQVPQETQYF.

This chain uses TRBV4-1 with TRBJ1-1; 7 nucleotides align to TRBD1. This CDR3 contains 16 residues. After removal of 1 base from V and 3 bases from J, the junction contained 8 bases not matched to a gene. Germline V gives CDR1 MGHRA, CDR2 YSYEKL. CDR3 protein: CASSQAQGRRDTEAFF. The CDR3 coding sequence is TGCGCCAGCAGCCAAGCACAGGGGAGGAGGGACACTGAAGCTTTCTTT.

CDR3 nucleotide sequence: TGTGCCAGCAGCTTGTCGGATACGCAGTATTTT. Encoded protein: CASSLSDTQYF. J is TRBJ2-3 and V is TRBV5-4; no clear D gene. The V gene lost 1 base and the J gene lost 6 bases, with 3 bases spanning the gap. CDR3 length: 11 residues. CDR1 and CDR2 (germline): SGHNT, YYREEE (reference sequence).

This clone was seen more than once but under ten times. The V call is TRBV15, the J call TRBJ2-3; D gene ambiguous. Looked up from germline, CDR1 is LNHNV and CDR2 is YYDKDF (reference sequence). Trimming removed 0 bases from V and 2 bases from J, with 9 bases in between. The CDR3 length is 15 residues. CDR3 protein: CATSRDLSLTDTQYF. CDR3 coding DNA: TGTGCCACCAGCAGAGATCTCAGTCTCACAGATACGCAGTATTTT.

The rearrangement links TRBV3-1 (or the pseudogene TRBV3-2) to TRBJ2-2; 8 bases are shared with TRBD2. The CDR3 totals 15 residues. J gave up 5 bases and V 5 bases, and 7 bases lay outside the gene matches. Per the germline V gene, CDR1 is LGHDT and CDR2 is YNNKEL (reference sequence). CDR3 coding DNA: TGTGCCAGCAGCGGTGGCGGGGGGTTTACCGGGGAGCTGTTTTTT. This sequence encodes CASSGGGGFTGELFF.

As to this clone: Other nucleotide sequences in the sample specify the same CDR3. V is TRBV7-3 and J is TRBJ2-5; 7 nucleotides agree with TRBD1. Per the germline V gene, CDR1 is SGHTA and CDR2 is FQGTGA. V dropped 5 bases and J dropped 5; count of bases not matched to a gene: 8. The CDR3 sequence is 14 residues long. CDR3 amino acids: CASSPWDSSETQYF. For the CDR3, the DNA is TGTGCCAGCAGCCCATGGGACAGTTCCGAGACCCAGTACTTC.

CDR3 amino acids: CASSQSPAGTSTDTQYF. Here the CDR3 DNA reads TGCGCCAGCAGCCAATCCCCAGCGGGGACCTCCACAGATACGCAGTATTTT. The rearrangement links TRBV4-3 to TRBJ2-3; TRBD2 agrees at 7 bases. In germline, CDR1 is LGHNA, CDR2 YSLEER. The CDR3 runs to 17 residues. Unmatched junction bases numbered 10, after V lost 2 bases and J lost 2 bases.

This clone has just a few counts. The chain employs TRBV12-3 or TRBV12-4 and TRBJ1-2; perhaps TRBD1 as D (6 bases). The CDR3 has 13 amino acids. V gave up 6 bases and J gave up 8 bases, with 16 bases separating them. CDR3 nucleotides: TGTGCCAGCAGCCTTACAGGGAGCGGCGGCTACACCTTC. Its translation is CASSLTGSGGYTF.

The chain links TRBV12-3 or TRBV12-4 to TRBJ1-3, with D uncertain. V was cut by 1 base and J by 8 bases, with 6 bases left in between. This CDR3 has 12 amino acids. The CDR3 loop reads CASSLGGHTIYF. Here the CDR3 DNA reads TGTGCCAGCAGTTTAGGAGGGCACACCATATATTTT.

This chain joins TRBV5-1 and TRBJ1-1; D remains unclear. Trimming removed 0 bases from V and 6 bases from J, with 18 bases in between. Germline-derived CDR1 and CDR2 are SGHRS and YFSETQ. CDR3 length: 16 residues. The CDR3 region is CASSLASGPSRAEAFF. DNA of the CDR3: TGCGCCAGCAGCTTGGCCAGTGGTCCTTCTAGGGCTGAAGCTTTCTTT.

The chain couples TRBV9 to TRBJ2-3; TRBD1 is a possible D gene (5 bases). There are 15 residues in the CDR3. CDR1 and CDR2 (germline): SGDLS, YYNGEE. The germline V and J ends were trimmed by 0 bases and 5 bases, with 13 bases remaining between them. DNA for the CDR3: TGTGCCAGCAGCGTAGATTCAGGGATGATAGATACGCAGTATTTT. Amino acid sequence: CASSVDSGMIDTQYF.

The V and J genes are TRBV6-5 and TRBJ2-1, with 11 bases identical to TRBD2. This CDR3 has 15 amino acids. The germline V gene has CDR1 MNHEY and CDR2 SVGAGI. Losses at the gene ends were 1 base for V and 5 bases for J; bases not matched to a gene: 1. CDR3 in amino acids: CASSYLGLADNEQFF. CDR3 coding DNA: TGTGCCAGCAGTTACTTGGGACTAGCGGACAATGAGCAGTTCTTC.

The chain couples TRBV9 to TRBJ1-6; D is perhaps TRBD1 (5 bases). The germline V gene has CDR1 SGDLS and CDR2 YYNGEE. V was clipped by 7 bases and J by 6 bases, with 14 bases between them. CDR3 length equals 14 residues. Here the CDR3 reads CASGGGVGNSPLHF. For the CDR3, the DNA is TGTGCCAGCGGGGGAGGGGTTGGTAATTCACCCCTCCACTTT.

The CDR3 nucleotides read TGTGCCAGCAGCTTAGGGATCCAAGAGACCCAGTACTTC. Translating it yields CASSLGIQETQYF. The chain uses TRBV11-2 and TRBJ2-5, with D unclear. V gave up 1 base and J gave up 1 base, with 4 bases separating them. CDR3 size: 13 residues. The germline CDR1 and CDR2 sequences are SGHAT and FQNNGV.

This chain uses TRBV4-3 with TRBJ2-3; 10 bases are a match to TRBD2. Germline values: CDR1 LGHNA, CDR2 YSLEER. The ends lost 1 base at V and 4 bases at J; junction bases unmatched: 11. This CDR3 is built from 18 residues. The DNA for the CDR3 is TGCGCCAGCAGCCAAGCAAGCGGGGGGGCCTTGTACGCAGATACGCAGTATTTT. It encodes CASSQASGGALYADTQYF.

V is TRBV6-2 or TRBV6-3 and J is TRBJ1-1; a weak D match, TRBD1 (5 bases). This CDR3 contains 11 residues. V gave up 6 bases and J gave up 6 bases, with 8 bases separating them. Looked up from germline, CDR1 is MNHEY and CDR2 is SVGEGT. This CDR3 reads CASSRDAEAFF. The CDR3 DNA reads TGTGCCAGCAGCAGGGACGCTGAAGCTTTCTTT.

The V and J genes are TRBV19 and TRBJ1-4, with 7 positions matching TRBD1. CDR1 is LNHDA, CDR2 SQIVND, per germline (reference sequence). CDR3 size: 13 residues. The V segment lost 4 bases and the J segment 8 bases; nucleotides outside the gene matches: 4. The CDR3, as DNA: TGTGCCAGTAGTAAGGGGGCACGGGAAAAACTGTTTTTT. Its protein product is CASSKGAREKLFF.

CDR3 in amino acids: CASSTWTGASTDTQYF. The CDR3 DNA sequence: TGTGCCAGCAGCACCTGGACAGGGGCTAGCACAGATACGCAGTATTTT. V is TRBV7-2 and J is TRBJ2-3; 9 bases agree with TRBD1. The germline V gene encodes CDR1 SGHTA and CDR2 FQGNSA. The CDR3 sequence is 16 residues long. V trimming: 5 bases; J trimming: 0 bases; junction bases outside the gene matches: 6.